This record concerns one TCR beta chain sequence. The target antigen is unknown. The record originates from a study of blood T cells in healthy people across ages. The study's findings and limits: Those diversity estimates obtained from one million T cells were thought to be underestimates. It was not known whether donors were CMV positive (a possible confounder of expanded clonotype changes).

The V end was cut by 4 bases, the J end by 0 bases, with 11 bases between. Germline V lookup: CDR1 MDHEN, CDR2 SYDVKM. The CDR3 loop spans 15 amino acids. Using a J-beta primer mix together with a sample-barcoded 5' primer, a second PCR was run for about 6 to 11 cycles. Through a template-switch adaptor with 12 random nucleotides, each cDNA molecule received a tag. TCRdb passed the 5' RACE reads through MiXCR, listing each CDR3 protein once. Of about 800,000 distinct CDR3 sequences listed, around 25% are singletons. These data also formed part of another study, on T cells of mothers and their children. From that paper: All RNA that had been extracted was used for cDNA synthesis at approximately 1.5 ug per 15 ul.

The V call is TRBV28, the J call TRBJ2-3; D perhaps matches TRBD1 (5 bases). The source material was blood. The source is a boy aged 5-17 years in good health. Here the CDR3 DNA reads TGTGCCAGCAGTTCCTCAGGGTCTAGCACAGATACGCAGTATTTT. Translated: CASSSSGSSTDTQYF.